The 25 T cell receptor beta chains below come from one sample, sequenced in a study of T cell responses to AZD1222 COVID-19 vaccine. Using immunoSEQ multiplex PCR, the repertoire was profiled, and TCRdb retains in-frame clones only, with some absent. The table lists 90,000 to 120,000 clones, nearly 90% of them singletons. The sample consisted of peripheral blood, taken 28 days after the second AZD1222 dose. The receptors shown here come from an adult who received the AZD1222 COVID-19 vaccine.

This chain connects TRBV7-2 to TRBJ1-2, with TRBD1 matching over 7 bases. The J segment lost 4 bases and the V segment lost 5 bases, leaving 13 bases of the junction unmatched. Germline CDR1 and CDR2: SGHTA and FQGNSA. This CDR3 region has 16 residues. CDR3 residues: CASSADRVRSTYGYTF. CDR3 in DNA: TGTGCCAGCAGCGCCGACAGGGTGCGTTCTACCTATGGCTACACCTTC.

This chain connects TRBV6-1 to TRBJ1-1; D ambiguous. V gave up 3 bases and J gave up 8 bases, with 7 bases separating them. Germline CDR1 is MNHNS and CDR2 is SASEGT. This CDR3 spans 11 amino acids. The DNA of the CDR3 is TGTGCCAGCAGTGATCCCGGGGAAGCTTTCTTT. This gives the protein CASSDPGEAFF.

This chain connects TRBV28 to TRBJ2-1; D possibly corresponds to TRBD2 (7 bases). The CDR3 runs to 15 residues. V dropped 7 bases and J dropped 1 base, with 14 bases sitting between them. The V gene's germline CDR1 is MDHEN and CDR2 SYDVKM. CDR3 nucleotide sequence: TGTGCCAGCACCTCGGGGGGCACGTCCTACAATGAGCAGTTCTTC. It is translated as CASTSGGTSYNEQFF.

The chain has TRBV14 and TRBJ2-7; D may be TRBD1 (5 bases). Germline CDR1 SGHDN, CDR2 FVKESK. The V and J ends lost 1 base and 8 bases respectively, with 12 bases between them. The length of the CDR3 is 13 residues. The CDR3 region is CASSQGRRAQQYF. The DNA for the CDR3 is TGTGCCAGCAGCCAAGGCCGCAGGGCCCAGCAGTACTTC. Full variable domain (rest looked up from reference TRBV14 and TRBJ2-7): EAGVTQFPSHSVIEKGQTVTLRCDPISGHDNLYWYRRVMGKEIKFLLHFVKESKQDESGMPNNRFLAERTGGTYSTLKVQPAELEDSGVYFCASSQGRRAQQYFGPGTRLTVT.

The chain is built from TRBV3-1 (or the pseudogene TRBV3-2) and TRBJ2-1, with D possibly being TRBD2 (6 bases). The CDR3 runs to 15 residues. Germline V gene data show CDR1 as LGHDT and CDR2 as YNNKEL (reference sequence). Trimming removed 5 bases at V and 5 bases at J, with 16 bases between. The chain's CDR3 is CASSIRESGDNEQFF. CDR3 coding DNA: TGTGCCAGCAGCATACGGGAATCGGGGGACAATGAGCAGTTCTTC.

V gene TRBV29-1 combines with J gene TRBJ1-4; 9 nucleotides align to TRBD1. Germline V gives CDR1 SQVTM, CDR2 ANQGSEA. The CDR3 is 13 amino acids. Unmatched junction bases numbered 4, after V lost 4 bases and J lost 7 bases. The CDR3 here is CSVGTGEGEKLFF. In DNA, the CDR3 is TGCAGCGTTGGGACAGGGGAAGGTGAAAAACTGTTTTTT.

This clone was detected once. The chain has TRBV29-1 and TRBJ1-2; 8 bases agree with TRBD1. V gave up 6 bases and J gave up 4 bases; unmatched junction bases: 1. CDR1 is SQVTM, CDR2 ANQGSEA, per germline. The CDR3 is made up of 11 amino acids. For the CDR3, the DNA is TGCAGCGTCCAGGGGGCCTATGGCTACACCTTC. This gives the protein CSVQGAYGYTF. Variable domain in full (rest from reference TRBV29-1 and TRBJ1-2): SAVISQKPSRDICQRGTSLTIQCQVDSQVTMMFWYRQQPGQSLTLIATANQGSEATYESGFVIDKFPISRPNLTFSTLTVSNMSPEDSSIYLCSVQGAYGYTFGSGTRLTVV.

CDR3 residues: CASSRLVYYNEQFF. The CDR3 bases are TGTGCCAGTAGTCGGCTAGTCTACTACAATGAGCAGTTCTTC. The chain joins TRBV19 to TRBJ2-1; D not certain. Trimming removed 5 bases from V and 3 bases from J, with 11 bases in between. The length of the CDR3 is 14 residues. The V gene's germline CDR1 is LNHDA and CDR2 SQIVND (reference sequence).

This chain uses TRBV5-4 with TRBJ2-6; unclear D gene. Per germline, CDR1 SGHNT and CDR2 YYREEE (reference sequence). With 4 bases removed from V and 0 bases from J, the gap between germline ends came to 8 bases. The CDR3 has 15 amino acids. The CDR3 is CASSPAISGANVLTF. In nucleotides, the CDR3 is TGTGCCAGCAGCCCAGCTATCTCTGGGGCCAACGTCCTGACTTTC. Full variable domain (rest looked up from reference TRBV5-4 and TRBJ2-6): ETGVTQSPTHLIKTRGQQVTLRCSSQSGHNTVSWYQQALGQGPQFIFQYYREEENGRGNFPPRFSGLQFPNYSSELNVNALELDDSALYLCASSPAISGANVLTFGAGSRLTVL.

This chain links TRBV28 with TRBJ2-1, with no clear D. This CDR3 has 18 amino acids. Germline CDR1 and CDR2: MDHEN and SYDVKM. V was pared by 6 bases and J by 3 bases, with 24 bases between. The CDR3 spells CASSNIANEGKIYNEQFF. CDR3 in DNA: TGTGCCAGCAGCAATATTGCTAATGAAGGGAAGATCTACAATGAGCAGTTCTTC.

This chain links TRBV29-1 with TRBJ1-3, with D hard to call. CDR1 and CDR2 (germline): SQVTM, ANQGSEA. CDR3 length: 11 residues. In DNA form, the CDR3 reads TGCACGGCTAAGGTCGGAAACACCATATATTTT. Its translation: CTAKVGNTIYF.

The chain uses TRBV5-8 and TRBJ2-2; TRBD1 agrees at 9 bases. Germline CDR1 reads SGHTS; CDR2 reads YDEGEE. Trimming took 5 bases from V and 5 from J; bases not matched to a gene: 16. The CDR3 is 18 amino acids. CDR3 loop: CASSFPGQGISFTGELFF. The CDR3 DNA sequence: TGTGCCAGCAGTTTTCCGGGACAGGGAATATCTTTTACCGGGGAGCTGTTTTTT.

The gene calls are TRBV27 and TRBJ1-2, with 8 bases matching TRBD1. Looked up from germline, CDR1 is MNHEY and CDR2 is SMNVEV (reference sequence). After removal of 6 bases from V and 5 bases from J, the junction contained 8 bases not matched to a gene. There are 14 residues in the CDR3. The CDR3 DNA reads as TGTGCCAGCAGCCCCGGACAGGGCGATTATGGCTACACCTTC. Its protein is CASSPGQGDYGYTF.

V is TRBV6-5 and J is TRBJ2-5, with a tentative D call TRBD1 (6 bases). Germline CDR1 reads MNHEY; CDR2 reads SVGAGI. There are 15 residues in the CDR3. The ends were cut back, 7 bases at V and 2 bases at J, with 17 bases in the middle. Here the CDR3 DNA reads TGTGCCAGCATCCCAACGGGACATGGACAAGAGACCCAGTACTTC. Translated: CASIPTGHGQETQYF.

The V call is TRBV9, the J call TRBJ2-3; 10 positions match TRBD2. Germline V gene data show CDR1 as SGDLS and CDR2 as YYNGEE. The CDR3 runs 18 residues. The J segment lost 3 bases and the V segment lost 4 bases, leaving 14 bases of the junction unmatched. CDR3 sequence reads: CASSLRSVAGGPTDTQYF. CDR3 sequence (DNA): TGTGCCAGCAGCCTGAGGTCCGTAGCGGGGGGCCCGACAGATACGCAGTATTTT.

The V and J genes are TRBV5-4 and TRBJ2-1; the match to TRBD1 covers 10 bases. The germline CDR1 and CDR2 sequences are SGHNT and YYREEE (reference sequence). V lost 3 bases, J lost 7 bases, and 10 bases stayed unmatched. The CDR3 has 16 amino acids. The CDR3 sequence: CASSSPGGQGRNEQFF. In DNA, the CDR3 is TGTGCCAGCAGCTCCCCCGGGGGACAGGGGAGGAATGAGCAGTTCTTC.

This rearrangement joins TRBV3-1 (or the pseudogene TRBV3-2) to TRBJ1-2; maybe TRBD1 (5 bases). Per germline, CDR1 LGHDT and CDR2 YNNKEL (reference sequence). With 4 bases removed from V and 6 bases from J, the gap between germline ends came to 15 bases. The CDR3 runs 14 residues. The CDR3 loop reads CASSLVGGGDGYTF. The CDR3 region has the DNA TGTGCCAGCAGCCTTGTCGGGGGGGGAGATGGCTACACCTTC.

Of note for this clone: One end of the junction fails to match germline, which may point to a read error. V is TRBV6-5 and J is TRBJ2-7; D gene uncertain. The CDR3 is 14 amino acids. Germline loops: CDR1 MNHEY, CDR2 SVGAGI. DNA of the CDR3: TGTGCCAGCAGTTCTTCCGACATAGACCAACGTACTTGCTTC. This codes for CASSSSDIDQRTCF.

The chain couples TRBV5-8 to TRBJ1-3; TRBD1 matches at 7 bases. V lost 4 bases and J lost 0; bases outside the gene matches: 7. Germline-derived CDR1 and CDR2 are SGHTS and YDEGEE. The CDR3 is 16 residues long. CDR3 region: CASSQLRDSSGNTIYF. The CDR3 region has the DNA TGTGCCAGCAGCCAACTGCGGGACAGCTCTGGAAACACCATATATTTT.

This clone was found a few times. The chain combines TRBV29-1 with TRBJ1-1; 7 nucleotides align to TRBD1. The germline V gene has CDR1 SQVTM and CDR2 ANQGSEA. This CDR3 is built from 14 residues. J gave up 4 bases and V 4 bases, and 9 bases lay outside the gene matches. CDR3 in amino acids: CSVGLGGAGTEAFF. The DNA of the CDR3 is TGCAGCGTTGGTCTAGGGGGCGCCGGCACTGAAGCTTTCTTT.

The CDR3 loop is CASSLGQGTGRMNTEAFF. As DNA, the CDR3 is TGTGCCAGCAGTTTAGGGCAGGGGACAGGGCGGATGAACACTGAAGCTTTCTTT. The gene calls are TRBV28 and TRBJ1-1; 9 bases align to TRBD1. The CDR3 extends over 18 amino acids. V trimming: 2 bases; J trimming: 0 bases; junction bases outside the gene matches: 10. Per germline, CDR1 MDHEN and CDR2 SYDVKM.

V usage is TRBV15 and J usage is TRBJ1-1, with D perhaps matching TRBD1 (6 bases). CDR3 length equals 15 residues. V was shortened by 0 bases and J by 6 bases, with 14 bases between the two germline ends. Germline loops: CDR1 LNHNV, CDR2 YYDKDF (reference sequence). CDR3 loop: CATSRDGTPGSEAFF. CDR3 DNA: TGTGCCACCAGCAGAGATGGGACACCCGGGTCTGAAGCTTTCTTT.

This chain joins TRBV19 and TRBJ2-4; D is unclear. The CDR3 consists of 12 residues. CDR1 is LNHDA, CDR2 SQIVND, per germline (reference sequence). Trimming cost V 1 base and J 13 bases, with 11 bases left between them. The CDR3 bases are TGTGCCAGTAGTATAGGTTCGGTGAAACAGTACTTC. This codes for CASSIGSVKQYF.

The chain uses TRBV24-1 and TRBJ2-5; D may be TRBD2 (6 bases). Trimming took off 3 bases at V and 4 bases at J, with 20 bases between the two ends. The germline V gene encodes CDR1 KGHDR and CDR2 SFDVKD. The CDR3 extends over 17 amino acids. The chain's CDR3 is CATSDPGLTTGGETQYF. The CDR3, as DNA: TGTGCCACCAGTGATCCCGGACTAACCACGGGCGGAGAGACCCAGTACTTC.

The chain uses TRBV6-5 and TRBJ1-5; D is ambiguous. Germline loops: CDR1 MNHEY, CDR2 SVGAGI. The V end was cut by 10 bases, the J end by 3 bases, with 13 bases between. CDR3 length: 13 amino acids. CDR3 bases: TGTGCCACCTCCTGGGAGGTCAATCAGCCCCAGCATTTT. Its protein is CATSWEVNQPQHF.